The 23 T cell receptor beta chains given below trace back to one sample, sequenced in a study of cytomegalovirus exposure and HLA in healthy donors. PCR was performed using 60 Vbeta and 13 Jbeta primers. Sequencing was performed with immunoSEQ multiplex PCR; in TCRdb, only in-frame clones are kept and a portion is missing. The sample contains some 130,000 clones, around two thirds of which appear only once. Sequencing was performed on PBMCs. These receptors all come from a woman aged 40 to 50 in good health and CMV-seronegative.

This clone was detected once. This chain joins TRBV4-3 and TRBJ1-4; unclear D gene. V lost 4 bases and J 0 bases, leaving 12 bases between the germline ends. Germline lookup yields CDR1 LGHNA and CDR2 YSLEER. The CDR3 is 16 amino acids. CDR3 DNA sequence: TGCGCCAGCAGCCGAGACCTGATAGCAACTAATGAAAAACTGTTTTTT. This translates into CASSRDLIATNEKLFF.

J is TRBJ1-3 and V is TRBV29-1; no clear D. Germline V gene data show CDR1 as SQVTM and CDR2 as ANQGSEA. This CDR3 region has 14 residues. The ends were cut back, 3 bases at V and 0 bases at J, with 9 bases in the middle. In DNA form, the CDR3 reads TGCAGCGTTGAGTTCGGGAGCTCTGGAAACACCATATATTTT. As protein: CSVEFGSSGNTIYF.

V and J are TRBV27 and TRBJ2-3; the D gene is possibly TRBD1 (5 bases). Trimming shortened V by 2 bases and J by 1 base, and 13 bases separated the two germline ends. This CDR3 comprises 16 residues. CDR1 and CDR2 from the germline V gene are MNHEY and SMNVEV (reference sequence). The CDR3 coding sequence is TGTGCCAGCAGTTTAGCTGGGGAAGGGGGCACAGATACGCAGTATTTT. Protein sequence: CASSLAGEGGTDTQYF.

The chain combines TRBV2 with TRBJ2-7; TRBD2 is a possible D gene (7 bases). This CDR3 contains 15 residues. Germline assignment: CDR1 SNHLY and CDR2 FYNNEI. V was pared by 3 bases and J by 6 bases, with 18 bases between. The CDR3 DNA reads as TGTGCCAGCAGTGAGGAACGGGGGGCTTACGGCGAGCAGTACTTC. It translates to CASSEERGAYGEQYF.

V gene TRBV10-2 combines with J gene TRBJ2-5, with TRBD2 identical over 7 bases. The CDR3 covers 14 residues. Germline CDR1 WSHSY, CDR2 SAAADI. The junction had 1 base not matched to a gene; V was cut back by 3 bases and J by 0 bases. The CDR3 region has the DNA TGCGCCAGCAGTGATCTAGCGGACCAAGAGACCCAGTACTTC. Amino acids: CASSDLADQETQYF.

This clone has only a few counts. V is TRBV5-1 and J is TRBJ1-5; D is possibly TRBD1 (5 bases). The CDR3 runs to 15 residues. Germline CDR1 reads SGHRS; CDR2 reads YFSETQ. Trimming left V 4 bases short and J 6 bases short, with 17 bases between. CDR3 DNA: TGCGCCAGCAGCGAAGCCGGGACGGGGGTTCAGCCCCAGCATTTT. Protein product: CASSEAGTGVQPQHF.

The DNA for the CDR3 is TGCGCCAGCAGCGCAGGAGGGGGGGGAACCGGGGAGCTGTTTTTT. Its translation is CASSAGGGGTGELFF. This sequence joins TRBV4-1 and TRBJ2-2; tentatively, D is TRBD2 (7 bases). The CDR3 runs 15 residues. Germline CDR1 and CDR2: MGHRA and YSYEKL. V lost 5 bases and J 5 bases, leaving 15 bases between the germline ends.

The chain has TRBV25-1 and TRBJ2-7; D might be TRBD1 (6 bases). In germline, CDR1 is MGHDK, CDR2 SYGVNS. The CDR3 totals 14 residues. V was trimmed by 6 bases and J by 2 bases, leaving 14 bases between them. Here the CDR3 reads CASSTRGWAYEQYF. The CDR3, as DNA: TGTGCCAGCAGCACAAGGGGGTGGGCCTACGAGCAGTACTTC.

This clone was detected a few times. The V call is TRBV4-1, the J call TRBJ2-5, with 7 bases aligning to TRBD2. Germline lookup yields CDR1 MGHRA and CDR2 YSYEKL. The CDR3 sequence is 15 residues long. Trimming took 1 base from V and 2 from J; bases not matched to a gene: 4. The chain's CDR3 is CASSQAQRGQETQYF. Written as DNA, the CDR3 is TGCGCCAGCAGCCAAGCCCAGCGGGGTCAAGAGACCCAGTACTTC.

V gene TRBV7-9 combines with J gene TRBJ1-1; 8 bases agree with TRBD1. The CDR3 length is 15 residues. Germline V lookup: CDR1 SEHNR, CDR2 FQNEAQ (reference sequence). The V segment lost 4 bases and the J segment 3 bases; nucleotides outside the gene matches: 7. CDR3 in amino acids: CASSSQGAWDTEAFF. CDR3 sequence (DNA): TGTGCCAGCAGCTCTCAGGGGGCATGGGACACTGAAGCTTTCTTT.

The CDR3: CASSLRRLAGGYGDTDTQYF. The CDR3 nucleotides are TGTGCCAGCAGTCTCCGACGACTAGCGGGGGGGTATGGGGACACAGATACGCAGTATTTT. The chain uses TRBV27 and TRBJ2-3; TRBD2 aligns across 14 bases. Germline CDR1 MNHEY, CDR2 SMNVEV (reference sequence). The V segment lost 5 bases and the J segment 2 bases; nucleotides outside the gene matches: 15. The CDR3 spans 20 residues.

J is TRBJ1-2 and V is TRBV25-1; 7 nucleotides line up with TRBD1. The CDR3 has 14 residues. Germline V lookup: CDR1 MGHDK, CDR2 SYGVNS. The junction had 7 bases not matched to a gene; V was cut back by 5 bases and J by 4 bases. The CDR3 DNA follows: TGTGCCAGCAGTCCGCGGGACAGAATCTATGGCTACACCTTC. It translates to CASSPRDRIYGYTF.

This clone was recorded a few times. The rearrangement joins TRBV6-1 to TRBJ1-2; D may be TRBD1 (5 bases). The CDR3 extends over 14 amino acids. The germline gives CDR1 MNHNS, CDR2 SASEGT. Trimming took 6 bases from V and 5 from J, leaving 16 bases between them. The CDR3 DNA reads TGTGCCAGCAGAGCTAGACAGTCAGCGTATGGCTACACCTTC. This translates into CASRARQSAYGYTF.

This chain connects TRBV5-1 to TRBJ2-5; D remains unclear. Germline-derived CDR1 and CDR2 are SGHRS and YFSETQ. The CDR3 length is 15 residues. Trimming took off 3 bases at V and 3 bases at J, with 15 bases between the two ends. CDR3 bases: TGCGCCAGCAGCTCACTCGGCCTAGGAAAAGAGACCCAGTACTTC. Protein sequence: CASSSLGLGKETQYF.

The chain has TRBV27 and TRBJ1-1; no definite D call. Trimming pared 1 base from V and 1 base from J, leaving 10 bases between. This CDR3 spans 15 amino acids. The germline V gene encodes CDR1 MNHEY and CDR2 SMNVEV (reference sequence). CDR3 sequence reads: CASSLWEGGNTEAFF. CDR3 coding DNA: TGTGCCAGCAGTTTATGGGAGGGAGGGAACACTGAAGCTTTCTTT.

J is TRBJ2-7 and V is TRBV11-2, with 7 bases lining up with TRBD1. This CDR3 is built from 13 residues. Germline V gene sequence: CDR1 SGHAT, CDR2 FQNNGV. Germline trimming cut 5 bases from V and 9 bases from J; bases unmatched to any gene: 10. The CDR3, as DNA: TGTGCCAGCAGCCCCCAAACAGGGGCCGCGCAGTACTTC. It yields the protein CASSPQTGAAQYF.

This clone was recorded once. The V call is TRBV6-5, the J call TRBJ1-2, with 7 nucleotides matching TRBD1. The CDR3 is 12 amino acids. V shed 4 bases and J 4 bases; nucleotides not matched to a gene: 0. CDR1 MNHEY and CDR2 SVGAGI come from the germline V gene. The CDR3 loop reads CASSWDSYGYTF. The DNA of the CDR3 is TGTGCCAGCAGTTGGGACAGCTATGGCTACACCTTC.

The chain joins TRBV6-5 to TRBJ2-3; possibly TRBD2 for D (7 bases). V lost 0 bases and J 6 bases, leaving 16 bases between the germline ends. The CDR3 length is 16 residues. Germline lookup yields CDR1 MNHEY and CDR2 SVGAGI. In DNA form, the CDR3 reads TGTGCCAGCAGTTACTCAGGCGGGGGCGCTTGGGATACGCAGTATTTT. Translation gives CASSYSGGGAWDTQYF.

The gene calls are TRBV28 and TRBJ2-1; TRBD2 aligns across 8 bases. Germline V CDR1 and CDR2: MDHEN, SYDVKM. V lost 11 bases and J lost 6; bases outside the gene matches: 18. The CDR3 has 16 residues. The CDR3 sequence is CASGRGAGSGVNEQFF. The CDR3 DNA is TGTGCCTCGGGGCGGGGGGCCGGGTCGGGCGTCAATGAGCAGTTCTTC.

The J gene is TRBJ1-1, the V gene TRBV27, with D hard to call. This CDR3 comprises 13 residues. With 2 bases removed from V and 7 bases from J, the gap between germline ends came to 11 bases. Germline V gene sequence: CDR1 MNHEY, CDR2 SMNVEV (reference sequence). CDR3 residues: CASSLEATLEAFF. CDR3 in DNA: TGTGCCAGCAGTTTAGAGGCAACACTTGAAGCTTTCTTT.

The V and J genes are TRBV7-2 and TRBJ2-3, with TRBD2 identical over 8 bases. The CDR3 runs to 14 residues. In germline, CDR1 is SGHTA, CDR2 FQGNSA. V lost 2 bases to trimming and J lost 5 bases; unmatched junction nucleotides: 3. DNA for the CDR3: TGTGCCAGCAGCTTATTCCGGGGGGGAGATACGCAGTATTTT. It is translated as CASSLFRGGDTQYF.

The V call is TRBV2, the J call TRBJ2-2; possibly TRBD2 for D (6 bases). Germline lookup yields CDR1 SNHLY and CDR2 FYNNEI. Trimming took off 8 bases at V and 4 bases at J, with 20 bases between the two ends. The CDR3 runs to 16 residues. In DNA, the CDR3 is TGTGCCAGCTCCAGAGGAGGGATCAGGCTCACCGGGGAGCTGTTTTTT. Protein: CASSRGGIRLTGELFF.

The count of this clone is one. The chain couples TRBV5-1 to TRBJ2-7; TRBD2 aligns across 11 bases. Losses at the gene ends were 3 bases for V and 2 bases for J; bases not matched to a gene: 7. The CDR3 loop spans 16 amino acids. CDR1 SGHRS and CDR2 YFSETQ come from the germline V gene. The CDR3 is CASSSLTSGSPYEQYF. DNA of the CDR3: TGCGCCAGCAGCTCCCTCACTAGCGGGAGTCCCTACGAGCAGTACTTC.